The 21 T cell receptor beta chains in this list originate from one sample, sequenced in a study of CD8 T cells in ankylosing spondylitis. Study-wide results and limits: What seemed typical of ankylosing spondylitis blood was a TCR beta motif built from eight highly homologous variants.

No cognate antigen is known for these TCRs. TCRdb itself ran the 5' RACE reads through MiXCR, one entry per CDR3 protein. The sample lists fewer than 500,000 distinct CDR3 sequences, roughly 27% occurring once. Material: blood, either unsorted or a sorted T cell fraction (not recorded which). Receptors originate from a male donor with ankylosing spondylitis.

This clonotype has a handful of counts. The V gene is TRBV5-1, the J gene TRBJ1-6; TRBD1 is a possible D gene (5 bases). This CDR3 comprises 16 residues. CDR1 and CDR2 from the germline V gene are SGHRS and YFSETQ. With 4 bases removed from V and 1 base from J, the gap between germline ends came to 12 bases. The CDR3 loop is CASSTRQISYNSPLHF. The CDR3, as DNA: TGCGCCAGCAGCACAAGACAGATATCCTATAATTCACCCCTCCACTTT.

This clonotype appeared a few times. The rearrangement uses TRBV28 and TRBJ2-3; D gene uncertain. The CDR3 length is 11 residues. The germline V gene has CDR1 MDHEN and CDR2 SYDVKM. V was shortened by 5 bases and J by 6 bases, with 6 bases between the two germline ends. The CDR3 is CASSLHDTQYF. CDR3 nucleotides: TGTGCCAGCAGTCTCCACGATACGCAGTATTTT.

This clonotype appeared a few times. The rearrangement uses TRBV7-9 and TRBJ1-6; tentatively, D is TRBD1 (5 bases). The CDR3 covers 15 residues. The ends were cut back, 1 base at V and 10 bases at J, with 14 bases in the middle. Per the germline V gene, CDR1 is SEHNR and CDR2 is FQNEAQ (reference sequence). The chain's CDR3 is CASSLGQGSGSPLHF. The CDR3 DNA follows: TGTGCCAGCAGCTTAGGGCAGGGAAGCGGGTCACCCCTCCACTTT. The full variable domain, its missing parts supplied by reference TRBV7-9 and TRBJ1-6, is DTGVSQNPRHKITKRGQNVTFRCDPISEHNRLYWYRQTLGQGPEFLTYFQNEAQLEKSRLLSDRFSAERPKGSFSTLEIQRTEQGDSAMYLCASSLGQGSGSPLHFGNGTRLTVT.

The V gene is TRBV3-1, the J gene TRBJ2-7; D gene unclear. Germline CDR1 and CDR2: LGHDT and YNNKEL (reference sequence). V lost 4 bases and J 0 bases, leaving 13 bases between the germline ends. CDR3 length: 15 residues. The CDR3 DNA reads TGTGCCAGCAGCCGAATGGCGGTCGGCTCCTACGAGCAGTACTTC. Its protein product is CASSRMAVGSYEQYF.

For this clonotype: A much more abundant neighbour one base away suggests this may be a read error. The chain carries TRBV20-1 and TRBJ2-3; the D gene is possibly TRBD1 (5 bases). In germline, CDR1 is DFQATT, CDR2 SNEGSKA (reference sequence). The V end was cut by 5 bases, the J end by 1 base, with 16 bases between. CDR3 size: 15 residues. The CDR3 loop is CSAEGDHQGTDTQYF. The CDR3 DNA sequence: TGCAGTGCTGAAGGGGATCACCAGGGCACAGATACGCAGTATTTT.

The V and J genes are TRBV18 and TRBJ2-1; 7 bases line up with TRBD2. With V trimmed by 2 bases and J by 9 bases, 13 bases remained unmatched. Germline CDR1 KGHSH, CDR2 LQKENI. The CDR3 runs to 16 residues. The CDR3 here is CASSPLAGAAYSEQFF. CDR3 nucleotide sequence: TGTGCCAGCTCACCATTGGCGGGAGCCGCGTATAGTGAGCAGTTCTTC.

This clonotype appeared many times. The J gene is TRBJ1-4, the V gene TRBV20-1; D perhaps matches TRBD1 (5 bases). The CDR3 is made up of 14 amino acids. Trimming removed 5 bases at V and 5 bases at J, with 15 bases between. Germline V gene data show CDR1 as DFQATT and CDR2 as SNEGSKA (reference sequence). CDR3 protein: CSADLGAGNEKLFF. In nucleotides, the CDR3 is TGCAGTGCTGACCTAGGGGCCGGGAATGAAAAACTGTTTTTT.

This clonotype was seen repeatedly, ten times or more. The chain has TRBV12-3 or TRBV12-4 and TRBJ2-1; 7 bases agree with TRBD1. V lost 5 bases and J lost 6; bases outside the gene matches: 13. The length of the CDR3 is 16 residues. In DNA form, the CDR3 reads TGTGCCAGCAGTCCACAGGGGTCTCACCACCTCAATGAGCAGTTCTTC. Protein: CASSPQGSHHLNEQFF.

This clonotype was observed many times. The chain employs TRBV20-1 and TRBJ1-4; possible D gene TRBD1, 6 bases. The CDR3 length is 14 residues. CDR1 and CDR2 (germline): DFQATT, SNEGSKA (reference sequence). V was cut by 5 bases and J by 5 bases, with 15 bases left in between. The CDR3 is CSARRGSQNEKLFF. The CDR3 nucleotides are TGCAGTGCTCGTAGGGGGTCGCAGAATGAAAAACTGTTTTTT.

This clonotype was seen more than once but under ten times. The V gene is TRBV12-3 or TRBV12-4, the J gene TRBJ2-1; D might be TRBD2 (6 bases). This CDR3 spans 15 amino acids. The V gene lost 7 bases and the J gene lost 4 bases, with 17 bases spanning the gap. CDR3 nucleotides: TGTGCCAGCACCACGGGACTTGATTTATACAATGAGCAGTTCTTC. Protein product: CASTTGLDLYNEQFF.

A few counts support this clonotype. The chain employs TRBV5-1 and TRBJ1-1; no clear D gene. V gave up 1 base and J gave up 0 bases, with 7 bases separating them. The CDR3 runs 14 residues. CDR1 is SGHRS and CDR2 is YFSETQ in the germline V gene. CDR3 nucleotides: TGCGCCAGCAGCTTGACCGAAATGAACACTGAAGCTTTCTTT. This encodes CASSLTEMNTEAFF.

This clonotype was detected a few times. The genes are TRBV2 and TRBJ1-4; a possible D gene is TRBD1 (5 bases). CDR1 and CDR2 from the germline V gene are SNHLY and FYNNEI. The CDR3 is 15 residues long. Trimming took 6 bases from V and 7 from J, leaving 18 bases between them. CDR3 sequence: CASSSQGGGSEKLFF. The CDR3 DNA is TGTGCCAGCAGCTCTCAGGGCGGTGGGAGTGAAAAACTGTTTTTT.

The CDR3, as DNA: TGTGCCAGCAGCCAGCCCCGACCTACAGATACGCAGTATTTT. It codes for CASSQPRPTDTQYF. The genes are TRBV9 and TRBJ2-3, with unresolved D. This CDR3 is built from 14 residues. Trimming took 4 bases from V and 3 from J, leaving 12 bases between them. Germline V gene data show CDR1 as SGDLS and CDR2 as YYNGEE. Full variable domain (rest looked up from reference TRBV9 and TRBJ2-3): DSGVTQTPKHLITATGQRVTLRCSPRSGDLSVYWYQQSLDQGLQFLIQYYNGEERAKGNILERFSAQQFPDLHSELNLSSLELGDSALYFCASSQPRPTDTQYFGPGTRLTVL.

The chain joins TRBV30 to TRBJ1-1, with TRBD1 matching 9 bases. The CDR3 covers 15 residues. V lost 0 bases to trimming and J lost 4 bases; unmatched junction nucleotides: 6. Germline V lookup: CDR1 GTSNPN, CDR2 SVGIG (reference sequence). As DNA, the CDR3 is TGTGCCTGGAGTGTACTGGGACAGGGAGGCACTGAAGCTTTCTTT. This codes for CAWSVLGQGGTEAFF.

This clonotype was seen more than once but under ten times. This chain joins TRBV2 and TRBJ2-1, with 10 bases lining up with TRBD1. The length of the CDR3 is 15 residues. CDR1 and CDR2 from the germline V gene are SNHLY and FYNNEI. V trimming: 8 bases; J trimming: 7 bases; junction bases outside the gene matches: 11. The CDR3 DNA follows: TGTGCCAGCGGGGTCCCCCGGACAGGGGGTAATGAGCAGTTCTTC. Protein sequence: CASGVPRTGGNEQFF.

The table lists this clonotype with a few counts. The V and J genes are TRBV20-1 and TRBJ2-2; unclear D gene. Trimming took 6 bases from V and 4 from J, leaving 12 bases between them. This CDR3 has 13 amino acids. Germline V gene lookup returns CDR1 DFQATT and CDR2 SNEGSKA (reference sequence). This CDR3 reads CSATRRSTGELFF. For the CDR3, the DNA is TGCAGTGCCACCCGGAGAAGCACCGGGGAGCTGTTTTTT.

This clonotype was recorded many times. The J gene is TRBJ1-1, the V gene TRBV5-1; 8 bases agree with TRBD1. The CDR3 is 13 amino acids. Unmatched junction bases numbered 2, after V lost 4 bases and J lost 3 bases. Germline assignment: CDR1 SGHRS and CDR2 YFSETQ. In DNA form, the CDR3 reads TGCGCCAGCAGCCAACAGGGGGACACTGAAGCTTTCTTT. This translates into CASSQQGDTEAFF.

This clonotype was found a few times. The V call is TRBV20-1, the J call TRBJ2-3; D gene ambiguous. Germline CDR1 and CDR2: DFQATT and SNEGSKA (reference sequence). The CDR3 runs to 15 residues. V was pared by 0 bases and J by 2 bases, with 12 bases between. The CDR3: CSARDHKGPTDTQYF. The CDR3 DNA follows: TGCAGTGCTAGAGATCATAAGGGCCCCACAGATACGCAGTATTTT.

The chain links TRBV30 to TRBJ2-7; no clear D gene. V lost 0 bases and J 6 bases, leaving 12 bases between the germline ends. The CDR3 has 13 amino acids. CDR1 and CDR2 from the germline V gene are GTSNPN and SVGIG (reference sequence). CDR3 nucleotides: TGTGCCTGGAGTGTAAGGCCTGTTGGCGAGCAGTACTTC. It yields the protein CAWSVRPVGEQYF.

This chain connects TRBV20-1 to TRBJ1-5; D gene uncertain. This CDR3 spans 12 amino acids. The V end was cut by 3 bases, the J end by 5 bases, with 8 bases between. CDR1 and CDR2 from the germline V gene are DFQATT and SNEGSKA (reference sequence). CDR3 sequence reads: CSASRGDQPQHF. In DNA, the CDR3 is TGCAGTGCTAGTCGGGGTGATCAGCCCCAGCATTTT.

This clonotype has a handful of counts. This chain uses TRBV2 with TRBJ2-1, with D possibly matching TRBD2 (5 bases). V was shortened by 4 bases and J by 9 bases, with 7 bases between the two germline ends. Germline V gives CDR1 SNHLY, CDR2 FYNNEI. The CDR3 length is 11 residues. CDR3 in amino acids: CASSGRSEQFF. CDR3 DNA sequence: TGTGCCAGCAGTGGGAGGAGTGAGCAGTTCTTC.